This T cell receptor (beta chain) derives from a study of T-cell memory formation after mild COVID-19. Study findings and constraints: The pre-infection memory compartment contained some responding clones, suggesting cross-reactive memory joined.

TCRdb independently ran MiXCR on the 5' RACE reads; one entry per CDR3 protein. The sample lists 470,000 or so distinct CDR3 sequences, 18% occurring once. Turning to this clonotype: No antigen is known for it.

The V and J ends lost 9 bases and 2 bases, in that order; junction bases with no gene match: 15. The germline V gene has CDR1 LNHDA and CDR2 SQIVND (reference sequence). The CDR3 is 16 residues long. The chain couples TRBV19 to TRBJ1-2; TRBD1 matches 7 bases. Sequenced input: PBMCs or a T cell subset sorted from them (not recorded which). The receptor was isolated from an adult woman who had mild COVID-19 (a few samples of this study predate the infection). Cell type and time point are not known. The DNA for the CDR3 is TGTGCCAGCAGGTCCGCGACAGGGAAGGCGAACTATGGCTACACCTTC. This sequence encodes CASRSATGKANYGYTF.